This T cell receptor (beta chain) is drawn from a study of T cells expressing NK-cell markers (dated by TCRdb to between 2020 and 2021). Broadly, across the study: Fewer than ten donors provided sorted CD3+CD56+NKG2C+, CD3+CD56+NKG2C- and CD3+CD56-NKG2C+ T-cell subsets, whose TCR beta-chain repertoires were profiled. Of the eight sequenced donors, seven were found to be HCMV-seropositive and one was found to be HCMV-seronegative. Randomly selected healthy volunteers, three men and five women, were used as the eight sequenced donors. Sequencing of the libraries produced 2 x 150 bp reads on Illumina HiSeq 2000/2500, MiSeq or NextSeq.

What the authors observed across the whole study: Whether the expanded NKG2C-expressing T cell clones were specific for HCMV antigens remained unclear. In several donors, the dominant CD3+CD56+NKG2C+ clonotypes were found to rank among the top 10 CD8+ clonotypes and to make up roughly 1.0-7.0% of CD8+ T cells. Those dominant clonotypes were again the most abundant among CD3+CD56-NKG2C+ cells in a handful of donors, at about 28.3-60.1%.

To determine HCMV serostatus, a commercial ELISA kit was used to detect HCMV-specific IgG in serum. Peripheral blood mononuclear cells were isolated from blood by Ficoll density gradient centrifugation. Sequencing took place on an Illumina HiSeq 2000. The TCR beta cDNA libraries were made using 5'RACE template switching, a step that added both a universal primer site and unique molecular identifiers. cDNA synthesis was primed from the TCR beta constant segment, followed by two successive PCR amplification steps. In the original analysis: MIGEC handled demultiplexing of the reads and grouping by UMI, while MiTCR was used to assemble and quantify clonotypes. To exclude erroneous sequences, only TCR cDNA sequences supported by at least two reads were retained. The tcR package was used for downstream repertoire analysis, and clonotypes were matched across fractions by CDR3 nucleotide sequence plus V segment. Antigen specificity was annotated against VDJdb with VDJmatch, allowing one amino acid substitution in CDR3. TCRdb reprocessed the reads; each CDR3 protein sequence makes one entry, and DNA is unavailable. TCRdb, not the authors, supplied the V and J calls. This sample's table has entries for 200,000 to 300,000 distinct CDR3 sequences. In total, the top ten clones hold about 0.39% of the sample.

A note on this clonotype: Its antigen is currently not known.

The CDR3 holds 16 amino acids from the cysteine to the phenylalanine. This entry has no DNA. Per the germline V gene (reference sequence), LNHDA is the CDR1 and SQIVND is the CDR2. The sequencing input was blood T cells: a sorted CD56 or NKG2C T cell subset, CD4+ or CD8+ T cells, or bulk PBMC T cells (not recorded which). This chain is built from TRBV19 and TRBJ1-1; lacking DNA, the TRBD1 call made by TCRdb goes unchecked. The clonotype originates from a man in his late teens or twenties in good health. Donor details come from another sample of the same person, matched by shared clones. This receptor carries the CDR3 CASSLRWPGQGTEAFF.